The 14 T cell receptor beta chains below come from one sample, sequenced in a study of shared clonotypes between healthy human individuals. TCRdb's copy holds only in-frame clones and misses some; the assay was immunoSEQ multiplex PCR. The sample includes approximately 2.3 million clones, more than 80% seen only once; the top ten take around 0.4%. The sequencing input was naive CD4+ T cells from PBMCs. Regarding subset: CD45RA+ positively selected. The receptors stem from a man between 18 and 35 years old in good health. Some clones in this sample may be carry-over from other donors' samples.

The chain couples TRBV29-1 to TRBJ2-7; 11 bases line up with TRBD2. The CDR3 totals 14 residues. Germline CDR1 is SQVTM and CDR2 is ANQGSEA. V was clipped by 5 bases and J by 2 bases; unmatched bases: 5. The chain's CDR3 is CSVYGLAGTYEQYF. The CDR3 nucleotides read TGCAGCGTTTACGGACTAGCGGGTACCTACGAGCAGTACTTC.

With respect to this clone: Other DNA sequences in this specimen translate into the identical CDR3. This CDR3 reads CASSLLGEKLFF. In DNA, the CDR3 is TGTGCCAGCAGCCTCCTGGGGGAAAAACTGTTTTTT. V is TRBV7-8 and J is TRBJ1-4, with no clear D. Germline CDR1 and CDR2: SGHVS and FQNEAQ. Between the trimmed V and J ends, which lost 5 bases and 8 bases, there was a span of 9 bases. This CDR3 comprises 12 residues.

V is TRBV5-1 and J is TRBJ2-7; 7 nucleotides match TRBD1. The CDR3 is 17 residues long. The germline gives CDR1 SGHRS, CDR2 YFSETQ. Germline trimming cut 2 bases from V and 0 bases from J; bases unmatched to any gene: 11. This CDR3 reads CASSFRDSRRGSYEQYF. The CDR3 DNA reads TGCGCCAGCAGCTTCCGGGACAGCCGTCGGGGCTCCTACGAGCAGTACTTC.

The V and J genes are TRBV10-1 and TRBJ2-3; 13 nucleotides align to TRBD2. J was trimmed by 2 bases and V by 4 bases; bases with no gene match: 9. From germline, CDR1 is WNHNN and CDR2 SYGVQD (reference sequence). CDR3 length: 18 residues. The CDR3 DNA sequence: TGCGCCAGCAGTGGAGGACTAGCGGGAGACAGAACCACAGATACGCAGTATTTT. Encoded protein: CASSGGLAGDRTTDTQYF.

The rearrangement joins TRBV29-1 to TRBJ2-5; D uncertain. The ends were cut back, 5 bases at V and 5 bases at J, with 15 bases in the middle. CDR3 length equals 13 residues. CDR1 and CDR2 from the germline V gene are SQVTM and ANQGSEA. The CDR3 sequence is CSVRQTRAETQYF. For the CDR3, the DNA is TGCAGCGTTAGGCAGACCCGGGCGGAGACCCAGTACTTC.

This clone has just one count. The J gene is TRBJ2-3, the V gene TRBV11-2, with a tentative D call TRBD1 (6 bases). The CDR3 has 16 residues. The germline CDR1 and CDR2 sequences are SGHAT and FQNNGV. V was pared by 4 bases and J by 4 bases, with 18 bases between. CDR3 DNA sequence: TGTGCCAGCAGCTCCCGGGGCGCAGGGGTGGCAGATACGCAGTATTTT. It is translated as CASSSRGAGVADTQYF.

The V and J genes are TRBV6-6 and TRBJ2-3; 7 positions agree with TRBD2. CDR1 is MNHNY, CDR2 SVGAGI, per germline (reference sequence). V gave up 7 bases and J gave up 3 bases; unmatched junction bases: 7. This CDR3 has 14 amino acids. CDR3 sequence reads: CASMVGGPTDTQYF. The CDR3 DNA is TGTGCCAGCATGGTGGGAGGGCCAACAGATACGCAGTATTTT.

This clone was observed a single time. The CDR3 spells CASSPIGEWTQYF. The CDR3 DNA reads TGTGCCAGCTCACCGATCGGGGAGTGGACCCAGTACTTC. The chain couples TRBV18 to TRBJ2-5; tentative D call: TRBD2 (5 bases). V was pared by 3 bases and J by 7 bases, with 12 bases between. Germline CDR1 and CDR2: KGHSH and LQKENI. This CDR3 has 13 amino acids.

The chain uses TRBV28 and TRBJ1-2; 7 nucleotides line up with TRBD1. The CDR3 loop spans 12 amino acids. The germline V gene encodes CDR1 MDHEN and CDR2 SYDVKM. With V trimmed by 5 bases and J by 8 bases, 5 bases remained unmatched. The CDR3, as DNA: TGTGCCAGCAGTCTGAGGACAGGAGGCTACACCTTC. This translates into CASSLRTGGYTF.

The genes are TRBV7-6 and TRBJ1-3, with D uncertain. The CDR3 runs 16 residues. Per the germline V gene, CDR1 is SGHVS and CDR2 is FNYEAQ. Deletions cut 4 bases from V and 0 bases from J, with 13 bases between. The DNA of the CDR3 is TGTGCCAGCAGCTCTAGGGCAGCATTCTCTGGAAACACCATATATTTT. Residues: CASSSRAAFSGNTIYF.

This chain uses TRBV2 with TRBJ2-1; 10 bases agree with TRBD2. CDR1 and CDR2 from the germline V gene are SNHLY and FYNNEI. The CDR3 spans 14 residues. The trim removed 3 bases at V and 10 bases at J, leaving 6 bases unmatched. CDR3 amino acids: CASSDGLAGAEQFF. In DNA form, the CDR3 reads TGTGCCAGCAGTGACGGCCTAGCGGGAGCCGAGCAGTTCTTC. Drawing the rest from reference TRBV2 and TRBJ2-1, the complete variable domain is EPEVTQTPSHQVTQMGQEVILRCVPISNHLYFYWYRQILGQKVEFLVSFYNNEISEKSEIFDDQFSVERPDGSNFTLKIRSTKLEDSAMYFCASSDGLAGAEQFFGPGTRLTVL.

CDR3 sequence (DNA): TGTGCCAGCAGTTTCGGGAGGGCAAGCAATCAGCCCCAGCATTTT. As protein: CASSFGRASNQPQHF. The genes are TRBV28 and TRBJ1-5; the D is unclear. Germline loops: CDR1 MDHEN, CDR2 SYDVKM. This CDR3 contains 15 residues. Trimming pared 3 bases from V and 1 base from J, leaving 10 bases between.

This clone occurred once. The genes are TRBV6-1 and TRBJ1-4, with D possibly TRBD1 on 6 matching bases. The CDR3 loop spans 18 amino acids. Trimming shortened V by 3 bases and J by 2 bases, and 19 bases separated the two germline ends. The germline V gene has CDR1 MNHNS and CDR2 SASEGT. CDR3: CASSDSRSGVATNEKLFF. CDR3 DNA sequence: TGTGCCAGCAGTGATTCCCGTTCAGGGGTGGCGACTAATGAAAAACTGTTTTTT.

Only a few counts were recorded for this clone. J is TRBJ1-5 and V is TRBV19; 8 bases fit TRBD1. The CDR3 sequence is 13 residues long. Germline loops: CDR1 LNHDA, CDR2 SQIVND (reference sequence). V shed 10 bases and J 6 bases; nucleotides not matched to a gene: 8. CDR3 in DNA: TGTGCCACCAAGGGGACAGGCGGTCAGCCCCAGCATTTT. Translating gives CATKGTGGQPQHF. Using reference TRBV19 and TRBJ1-5 for the parts outside the CDR3, the full variable domain is DGGITQSPKYLFRKEGQNVTLSCEQNLNHDAMYWYRQDPGQGLRLIYYSQIVNDFQKGDIAEGYSVSREKKESFPLTVTSAQKNPTAFYLCATKGTGGQPQHFGDGTRLSIL.